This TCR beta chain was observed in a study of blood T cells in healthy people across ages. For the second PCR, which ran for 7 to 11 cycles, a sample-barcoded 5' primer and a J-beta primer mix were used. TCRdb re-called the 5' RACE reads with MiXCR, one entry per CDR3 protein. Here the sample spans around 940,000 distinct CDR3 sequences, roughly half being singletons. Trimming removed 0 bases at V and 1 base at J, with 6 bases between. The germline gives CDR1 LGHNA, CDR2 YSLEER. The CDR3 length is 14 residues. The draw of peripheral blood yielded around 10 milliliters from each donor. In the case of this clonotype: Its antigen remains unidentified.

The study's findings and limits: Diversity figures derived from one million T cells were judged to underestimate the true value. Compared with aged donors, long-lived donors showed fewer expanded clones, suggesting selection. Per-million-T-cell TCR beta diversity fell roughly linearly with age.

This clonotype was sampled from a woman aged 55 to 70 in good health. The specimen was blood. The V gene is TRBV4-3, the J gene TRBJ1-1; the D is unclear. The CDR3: CASSQDGENTEAFF. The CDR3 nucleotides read TGCGCCAGCAGCCAAGATGGAGAGAACACTGAAGCTTTCTTT.